This entry is about one T cell receptor beta chain. This clone was detected only a few times. The antigen this receptor binds is unknown. Base qualities are missing; no much larger clone stands one base away. V and J lose 4 bases and 0 bases, and a span of 11 bases separates them. CDR3 length: 16 amino acids, cysteine to phenylalanine. Only CDR3 DNA is held: 48 bases, read in frame from base 1. CDR1 is given as SGHDT and CDR2 as YYEEEE, both from the germline V gene. The entire isolated RNA was reverse transcribed using the High Capacity cDNA Reverse Transcription Kit, and thus expressed TCRB transcripts were sequenced. Naive, central memory and regulatory T cell samples underwent deep immunoSEQ sequencing, averaging roughly 3.3 million total reads per sample. After sorted cells were lysed in RLT buffer, RNA was extracted with DNase-treated RNeasy Micro or Mini kits, with the choice depending on cell number. Each cell subset was processed separately to prevent cross-contamination, with patient and healthy donor samples processed together. Using the immunoSEQ multiplex PCR, TCRB sequences were amplified from cDNA into 87-bp fragments spanning the CDR3 region. Amplicons were sequenced on the Illumina HiSeq platform. For the original study's pipeline: PCR bias was computationally corrected using synthetic template baselines, reads within Hamming distance 2 were collapsed, and singletons that could not be merged were discarded. By aligning reads against IMGT, V, D and J genes, CDR3 length, and insertions or deletions at six rearrangement sites were assigned. Within each subset, clonotype counts were normalized to the number of sorted cells before true diversity and Gini coefficients were calculated with the tcR R package. The overlap coefficient, calculated on TCRB nucleotide sequences, was used to measure repertoire sharing. Out-of-frame TCRB sequences from naive cells were analyzed to stand in for the pre-selection repertoire. Not all clones reach the TCRdb copy of this immuneACCESS table, which keeps in-frame sequences only. Checked studies attribute under half of the gap to unresolved V genes and leave the rest unexplained. V and J calls and clone size are those listed in that table; D and trimming were worked out from the DNA. This sample holds 600,000 to 700,000 clones; 9.5% to 15% were observed only once. 0.095% to 0.15% of the sample rests with the top ten.

Each donor gave one peripheral blood draw, around 100 mL on average, collected into heparinised tubes. A BD FACSAria II and a panel including CD45RO, CCR7, CD25, CD127, CD95 and CD27 were used to sort naive, central memory, regulatory and stem cell-like memory CD4+ T cells. Every sorted population had a purity above 95%. PBMCs were separated immediately by Lymphoprep density gradient centrifugation and were stained directly, without being cultured. So that batch effects would be minimized, each experiment stained and sorted samples in pairs, pairing one healthy donor with one patient. The source of the sample is a study of beta chain features in type 1 diabetes (dated by TCRdb to the late 2010s). As for the study more broadly: Mean age, gender distribution, total cell number and subset yield were not different between patients and healthy donors. A total of 107,917,701 sorted cells were examined across all samples, and RNA yield correlated strongly with the number of cells per subset. The study compared the TCRB repertoires of sorted circulating CD4+ T cell subsets in recently diagnosed type 1 diabetes patients with those in matched healthy donors. Naive and central memory subsets were obtained from all 30 or so donors, but regulatory and stem cell-like memory subsets were isolated from only 8 patients and about eight healthy donors. Overall study outcomes, separate from this receptor: Shorter templates might have been favored by PCR, but patient and control samples were amplified and corrected together, so both groups would have been affected equally by any skew. In all four CD4+ subsets, TCRB CDR3 length was moderately but significantly shorter in type 1 diabetes patients. At VDJ recombination sites, type 1 diabetes patients had fewer insertions and more deleted nucleotides, which implies abnormalities in thymic rearrangement. Naive, central memory and regulatory TCRB repertoires appeared more similar among patients than among healthy donors. Sequencing cDNA rather than genomic DNA could over-represent highly expressing activated cells, although activation and CD3 levels did not differ between groups. HLA sub-analyses involved small numbers of individuals, so any influence of HLA type on TCRB rearrangement remained unresolved.

The rearrangement combines TRBV5-6 with TRBJ1-6; the D gene is possibly TRBD1, with 5 bases matching. The sample consisted of naive CD4+ T cells from blood. According to the study, the label for this sample's cell subset or site signals: true naive CD4+ T cells. This TCR derives from a man aged 25-45 years with type 1 diabetes. At the DNA level, the sequence is TGTGCCAGCAGCGACAGCCCTAGCTCCTATAATTCACCCCTCCACTTT. Its translation reads: CASSDSPSSYNSPLHF.